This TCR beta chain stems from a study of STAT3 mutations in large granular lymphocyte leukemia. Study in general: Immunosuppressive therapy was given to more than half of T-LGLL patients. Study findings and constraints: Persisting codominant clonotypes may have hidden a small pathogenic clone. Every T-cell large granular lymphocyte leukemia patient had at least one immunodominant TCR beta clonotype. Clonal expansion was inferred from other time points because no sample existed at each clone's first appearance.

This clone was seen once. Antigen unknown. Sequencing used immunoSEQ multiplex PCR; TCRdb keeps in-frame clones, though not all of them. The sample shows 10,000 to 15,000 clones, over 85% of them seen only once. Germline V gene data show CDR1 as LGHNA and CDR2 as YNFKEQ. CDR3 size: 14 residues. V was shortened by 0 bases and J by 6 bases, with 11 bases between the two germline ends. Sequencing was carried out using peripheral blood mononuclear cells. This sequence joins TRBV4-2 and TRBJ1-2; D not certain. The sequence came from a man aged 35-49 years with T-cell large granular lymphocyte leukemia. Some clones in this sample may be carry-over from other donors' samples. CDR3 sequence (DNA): TGTGCCAGCAGCCAAGAAAAGTCCCTAGATGGCTACACCTTC. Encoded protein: CASSQEKSLDGYTF.